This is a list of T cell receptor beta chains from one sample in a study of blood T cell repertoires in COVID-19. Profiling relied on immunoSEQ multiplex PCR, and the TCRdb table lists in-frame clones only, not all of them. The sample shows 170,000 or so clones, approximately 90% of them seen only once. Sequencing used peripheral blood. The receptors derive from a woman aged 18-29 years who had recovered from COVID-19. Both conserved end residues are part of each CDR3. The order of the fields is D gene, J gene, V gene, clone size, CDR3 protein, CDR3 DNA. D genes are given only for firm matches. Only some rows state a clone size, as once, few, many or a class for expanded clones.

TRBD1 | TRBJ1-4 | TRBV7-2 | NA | CASSPITTGSKLFF | TGTGCCAGCAGCCCAATTACGACAGGGAGCAAACTGTTTTTT
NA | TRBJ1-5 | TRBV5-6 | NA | CASSFLGGGQPQHF | TGTGCCAGCAGCTTTTTGGGGGGTGGGCAGCCCCAGCATTTT
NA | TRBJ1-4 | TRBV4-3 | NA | CASSQEPPGATNEKLFF | TGCGCCAGCAGCCAAGAGCCCCCGGGGGCAACTAATGAAAAACTGTTTTTT
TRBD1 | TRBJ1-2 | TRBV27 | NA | CASRAADRVYGYTF | TGTGCCAGCAGGGCAGCGGACAGGGTTTATGGCTACACCTTC
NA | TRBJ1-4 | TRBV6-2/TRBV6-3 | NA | CASSYHNRPTRENEKLFF | TGTGCCAGCAGTTACCATAACCGCCCGACACGAGAAAATGAAAAACTGTTTTTT
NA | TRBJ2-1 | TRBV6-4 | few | CASSDGTFNEQFF | TGTGCCAGCAGTGACGGGACTTTCAATGAGCAGTTCTTC
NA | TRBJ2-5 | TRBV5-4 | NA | CASSLVTRGQETQYF | TGTGCCAGCAGCTTGGTGACTAGGGGACAAGAGACCCAGTACTTC
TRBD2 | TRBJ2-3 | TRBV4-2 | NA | CASSLLPPLADSTDTQYF | TGTGCCAGCAGCCTCCTCCCCCCCCTAGCGGATAGCACAGATACGCAGTATTTT
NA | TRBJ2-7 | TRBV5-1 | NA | CASSFQGRFHEQYF | TGCGCCAGCAGCTTCCAGGGCAGGTTCCACGAGCAGTACTTC
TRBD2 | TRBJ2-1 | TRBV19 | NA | CASSRGLAVEQFF | TGTGCCAGTAGTAGAGGACTAGCGGTTGAGCAGTTCTTC
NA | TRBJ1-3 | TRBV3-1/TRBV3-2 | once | CASSRGARRDAGNTIYF | TGTGCCAGCAGCCGAGGAGCCAGGAGGGACGCTGGAAACACCATATATTTT
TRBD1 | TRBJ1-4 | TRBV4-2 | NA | CASSQQRRQGPQKLFF | TGTGCCAGCAGCCAACAACGCAGACAGGGACCACAAAAACTGTTTTTT
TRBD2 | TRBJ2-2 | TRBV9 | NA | CASSSSGGANTGELFF | TGTGCCAGCAGCTCTAGCGGGGGGGCTAACACCGGGGAGCTGTTTTTT
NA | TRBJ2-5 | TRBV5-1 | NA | CASSSQTSRQETQYF | TGCGCCAGCAGCTCTCAGACTAGTAGGCAAGAGACCCAGTACTTC
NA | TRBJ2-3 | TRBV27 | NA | CASRGWRAATDTQYF | TGTGCCAGCAGGGGATGGAGGGCCGCCACAGATACGCAGTATTTT
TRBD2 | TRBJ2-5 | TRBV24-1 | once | CATSDSYEREGHETQYF | TGTGCCACCAGTGATTCCTATGAGCGGGAGGGCCACGAGACCCAGTACTTC
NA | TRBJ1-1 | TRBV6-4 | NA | CASSQSGELNTEAFF | TGTGCCAGCAGCCAATCGGGGGAATTAAACACTGAAGCTTTCTTT
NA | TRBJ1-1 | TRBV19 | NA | CASSLFGPGEAFF | TGTGCCAGTAGTCTCTTTGGGCCAGGAGAAGCTTTCTTT
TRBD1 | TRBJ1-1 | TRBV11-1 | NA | CASSLRTGGLNTEAFF | TGTGCCAGCAGCCTACGGACAGGGGGTTTGAACACTGAAGCTTTCTTT
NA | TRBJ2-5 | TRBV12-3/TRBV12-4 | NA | CASSFPQGYLDF | TGTGCCAGCAGTTTCCCCCAGGGTTACCTTGACTTC
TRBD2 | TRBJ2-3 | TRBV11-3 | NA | CASSQRTSGITDTQYF | TGTGCCAGCAGCCAACGGACTAGCGGAATCACAGATACGCAGTATTTT
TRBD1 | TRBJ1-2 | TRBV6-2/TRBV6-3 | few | CASSRQGAHGYTF | TGTGCCAGCAGTCGACAGGGGGCGCATGGCTACACCTTC
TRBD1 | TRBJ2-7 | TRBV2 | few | CATGTGSYEQYF | TGTGCCACCGGGACAGGGAGCTACGAGCAGTACTTC
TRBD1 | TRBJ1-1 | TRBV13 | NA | CASSLGTGENTEAFF | TGTGCCAGCAGCTTAGGGACAGGGGAAAACACTGAAGCTTTCTTT
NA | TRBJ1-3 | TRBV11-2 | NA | CASSSQGSSGNTIYF | TGTGCCAGCAGCTCACAGGGTAGTTCTGGAAACACCATATATTTT
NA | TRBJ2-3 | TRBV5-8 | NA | CASSLKAIAADTQYF | TGTGCCAGCAGCTTGAAGGCGATAGCAGCAGATACGCAGTATTTT
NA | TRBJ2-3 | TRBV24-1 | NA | CATRGHASTDTQYF | TGTGCCACGAGGGGACATGCTAGCACAGATACGCAGTATTTT
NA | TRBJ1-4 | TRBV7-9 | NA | CASSLAQGLNEKLFF | TGTGCCAGCAGCTTAGCACAGGGTCTTAATGAAAAACTGTTTTTT
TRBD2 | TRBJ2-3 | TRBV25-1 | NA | CASSPGLAGELRTDTQYF | TGTGCCAGCAGTCCCGGACTAGCGGGAGAATTAAGGACAGATACGCAGTATTTT
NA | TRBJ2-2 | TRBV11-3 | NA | CASSPGGPGELFF | TGTGCCAGCAGCCCAGGAGGTCCGGGGGAGCTGTTTTTT
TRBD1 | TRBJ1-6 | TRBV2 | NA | CASIRDRGNSPLHF | TGTGCCAGCATCCGGGACAGGGGTAATTCACCCCTCCACTTT
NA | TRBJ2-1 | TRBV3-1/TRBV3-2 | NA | CASSQDPGQGHYNEQFF | TGTGCCAGCAGCCAAGACCCAGGCCAGGGGCACTACAATGAGCAGTTCTTC